The clone carrying this T cell receptor (beta chain) has more than one count but fewer than ten. Its specificity is unknown. This sample is part of a study of T cell repertoires in cytomegalovirus infection. TCRdb reprocessed the reads with MiXCR, giving one entry per CDR3 protein. The table shows about 830,000 distinct CDR3 sequences, with 30% to 35% occurring only once. The germline V gene has CDR1 MNHNS and CDR2 SASEGT. This CDR3 contains 17 residues. V lost 1 base, J lost 2 bases, and 3 bases stayed unmatched. The chain couples TRBV6-1 to TRBJ2-3; 13 positions agree with TRBD2. This TCR was sampled from a human donor in good health (CMV status not recorded). Some clones in this sample may be carry-over from other donors' samples. The specimen was cultured CD8+ T cells from PBMCs, collected from culture after CMV antigen stimulation. The CDR3 DNA follows: TGTGCCAGCAGTGAAGAGGGACTAGCGGGGTACACAGATACGCAGTATTTT. Its protein product is CASSEEGLAGYTDTQYF.